This is a list of T cell receptor beta chains from one sample in a study of shared clonotypes between healthy human individuals. Clones were sequenced by immunoSEQ multiplex PCR, and TCRdb holds only the in-frame ones, with some missing. The sample includes about 2 million clones, over 85% of them seen just once. The source material was naive CD4+ T cells sorted from blood. The origin of the receptors is a man aged 18 to 35 in good health. The CDR3 runs from the conserved cysteine through the conserved F or W. The D gene is left open where the match is weak. Size is omitted from some rows. Given values are once, few, many or a class for expanded clones.

d_call clone_size j_call v_call cdr3_aa cdr3_nt
TRBD1 once TRBJ1-2 TRBV29-1 CSVERGQNYGYTF TGCAGCGTTGAGAGGGGGCAAAACTATGGCTACACCTTC
. . TRBJ2-1 TRBV7-2 CASSQTLLSEQFF TGTGCCAGCAGCCAAACTCTGCTAAGTGAGCAGTTCTTC
. . TRBJ2-7 TRBV5-1 CASSGRDGDYEQYF TGCGCCAGCAGCGGCCGGGACGGGGATTACGAGCAGTACTTC
. . TRBJ1-1 TRBV5-6 CASSLAGRNTEAFF TGTGCCAGCAGCTTGGCCGGGAGGAACACTGAAGCTTTCTTT
TRBD2 . TRBJ2-3 TRBV5-4 CASSFGLAGGTDTQYF TGTGCCAGCAGCTTCGGACTAGCGGGGGGTACAGATACGCAGTATTTT
TRBD1 . TRBJ2-7 TRBV28 CASSSTGDYEQYF TGTGCCAGCAGCTCGACAGGGGACTACGAGCAGTACTTC
TRBD2 . TRBJ2-5 TRBV6-5 CASSPLAGGTQYF TGTGCCAGCAGTCCACTAGCGGGGGGCACCCAGTACTTC
. . TRBJ2-7 TRBV2 CASSDYSRGEQYF TGTGCCAGCAGTGACTACAGCCGAGGCGAGCAGTACTTC
TRBD1 . TRBJ2-5 TRBV5-1 CASSLVGTGGETQYF TGCGCCAGCAGCTTGGTGGGCACAGGGGGTGAGACCCAGTACTTC
TRBD1 . TRBJ1-2 TRBV27 CASRSPGQGGRGYGYTF TGTGCCAGCAGGAGCCCGGGACAGGGAGGCCGCGGCTATGGCTACACCTTC
. . TRBJ1-4 TRBV25-1 CASSEFGTNEKLFF TGTGCCAGCAGTGAATTCGGAACTAATGAAAAACTGTTTTTT
TRBD1 . TRBJ2-7 TRBV6-6 CASSPDRVAYEQYF TGTGCCAGCAGTCCCGACAGGGTTGCCTACGAGCAGTACTTC
. once TRBJ1-1 TRBV6-1 CASSLLGPDTEAFF TGTGCCAGCAGCCTCTTAGGCCCGGACACTGAAGCTTTCTTT
. . TRBJ2-1 TRBV7-3 CASSIGRGRNEQFF TGTGCCAGCAGCATTGGACGGGGTCGTAATGAGCAGTTCTTC
. . TRBJ1-1 TRBV10-3 CAISTQGNTEAFF TGTGCCATCAGTACACAGGGGAACACTGAAGCTTTCTTT
. . TRBJ1-2 TRBV19 CASSIAGEAQGYGYTF TGTGCCAGTAGTATAGCTGGCGAGGCACAGGGCTATGGCTACACCTTC
TRBD2 . TRBJ2-3 TRBV28 CASSPSGRGKREEGTQYF TGTGCCAGCAGTCCGTCTGGTCGGGGTAAGCGGGAGGAGGGTACGCAGTATTTT
TRBD1 . TRBJ1-2 TRBV30 CAWSETGKWGYTF TGTGCCTGGAGCGAGACAGGGAAGTGGGGCTACACCTTC
TRBD1 . TRBJ2-7 TRBV10-3 CAIWDRVDEQYF TGTGCCATTTGGGACAGGGTAGACGAGCAGTACTTC
. . TRBJ1-1 TRBV29-1 CSVVGQNLNTEAFF TGCAGCGTTGTAGGGCAGAACCTGAACACTGAAGCTTTCTTT
. . TRBJ1-5 TRBV5-1 CASRETYSNQPQHF TGCGCCAGCAGGGAGACGTATAGCAATCAGCCCCAGCATTTT
. . TRBJ2-1 TRBV7-3 CASSPLGTPLRNEQFF TGTGCCAGCAGCCCCCTCGGGACCCCCCTGAGGAATGAGCAGTTCTTC
TRBD1 . TRBJ1-6 TRBV11-3 CASSGQGVSPLHF TGTGCCAGCAGCGGACAGGGGGTCTCACCCCTCCACTTT
. . TRBJ2-1 TRBV11-2 CASSLEFYNEQFF TGTGCCAGCAGCTTAGAATTCTACAATGAGCAGTTCTTC
. . TRBJ2-7 TRBV5-1 CASSLSGALEQYF TGCGCCAGCAGCCTTTCCGGGGCCCTCGAGCAGTACTTC
. . TRBJ1-1 TRBV14 CASSHASVFMNTEAFF TGTGCCAGCAGCCATGCCTCAGTGTTCATGAACACTGAAGCTTTCTTT
. . TRBJ1-2 TRBV7-8 CASSLGGPGGSVYGYTF TGTGCCAGCAGCTTAGGGGGGCCTGGAGGGTCGGTCTATGGCTACACCTTC
TRBD1 . TRBJ2-7 TRBV5-4 CASSPRQGYEQYF TGTGCCAGCAGCCCCAGACAGGGTTACGAGCAGTACTTC
TRBD1 once TRBJ1-5 TRBV2 CASSDKGANQPQHF TGTGCCAGCAGTGATAAGGGGGCGAATCAGCCCCAGCATTTT
. . TRBJ1-5 TRBV5-4 CASSLKGSGQPQHF TGTGCCAGCAGCTTAAAGGGGTCGGGTCAGCCCCAGCATTTT
. . TRBJ1-5 TRBV4-2 CASSQDSPGAYNQPQHF TGTGCCAGCAGCCAAGACAGTCCTGGGGCCTACAATCAGCCCCAGCATTTT
. once TRBJ2-4 TRBV4-3 CASSQDIPAGREYF TGCGCCAGCAGCCAAGACATCCCGGCGGGTCGTGAGTACTTC
. once TRBJ1-3 TRBV6-5 CASSSDRSGNTIYF TGTGCCAGCAGTTCCGACCGTTCGGGAAACACCATATATTTT
. . TRBJ1-1 TRBV19 CASSIESSRGAFF TGTGCCAGTAGTATAGAATCGTCTAGGGGCGCTTTCTTT
TRBD1 . TRBJ1-1 TRBV6-5 CASSSLTGGTEAFF TGTGCCAGCAGTTCCTTGACAGGGGGCACTGAAGCTTTCTTT
. . TRBJ1-1 TRBV7-3 CASSLSRSGSEAFF TGTGCCAGCAGCTTAAGTCGTTCCGGAAGTGAAGCTTTCTTT
. . TRBJ1-1 TRBV25-1 CASSRGTEAFF TGTGCCAGCAGCAGGGGTACAGAAGCTTTCTTT
. . TRBJ2-1 TRBV5-1 CASSWTISSYNEQFF TGCGCCAGCAGCTGGACTATTAGCTCCTACAATGAGCAGTTCTTC
. . TRBJ2-7 TRBV5-6 CASSRGLDSYEQYF TGTGCCAGCAGCCGGGGGCTGGACTCCTACGAGCAGTACTTC
. . TRBJ2-3 TRBV11-2 CASSLGGVSTDTQYF TGTGCCAGCAGCTTAGGAGGGGTTAGCACAGATACGCAGTATTTT
. . TRBJ1-5 TRBV6-1 CASSSGTVQPQHF TGTGCCAGCAGTTCAGGGACTGTTCAGCCCCAGCATTTT
TRBD2 once TRBJ2-3 TRBV4-3 CASSQEMGPVAGGPRPSDTQYF TGCGCCAGCAGCCAAGAGATGGGTCCGGTGGCGGGAGGCCCGCGACCTTCAGATACGCAGTATTTT
. . TRBJ1-6 TRBV5-1 CASSLEDPSPLHF TGCGCCAGCAGCTTGGAAGACCCCTCACCCCTCCACTTT
TRBD1 . TRBJ2-3 TRBV14 CASSQIGQARGGDTQYF TGTGCCAGCAGCCAAATAGGACAGGCCAGGGGCGGAGATACGCAGTATTTT
. . TRBJ2-7 TRBV4-1 CASSQADTNVVYEQYF TGCGCCAGCAGCCAAGCGGATACGAACGTGGTCTACGAGCAGTACTTC
. . TRBJ1-5 TRBV6-1 CASTLGGQENQPQHF TGTGCCAGCACCCTAGGGGGGCAGGAGAATCAGCCCCAGCATTTT
. . TRBJ2-7 TRBV7-2 CASSSSSEQYF TGTGCCAGCAGCTCCAGTTCCGAGCAGTACTTC
. . TRBJ1-3 TRBV7-9 CASSLRGISSGNTIYF TGTGCCAGCAGCCTCCGCGGGATCAGCTCTGGAAACACCATATATTTT